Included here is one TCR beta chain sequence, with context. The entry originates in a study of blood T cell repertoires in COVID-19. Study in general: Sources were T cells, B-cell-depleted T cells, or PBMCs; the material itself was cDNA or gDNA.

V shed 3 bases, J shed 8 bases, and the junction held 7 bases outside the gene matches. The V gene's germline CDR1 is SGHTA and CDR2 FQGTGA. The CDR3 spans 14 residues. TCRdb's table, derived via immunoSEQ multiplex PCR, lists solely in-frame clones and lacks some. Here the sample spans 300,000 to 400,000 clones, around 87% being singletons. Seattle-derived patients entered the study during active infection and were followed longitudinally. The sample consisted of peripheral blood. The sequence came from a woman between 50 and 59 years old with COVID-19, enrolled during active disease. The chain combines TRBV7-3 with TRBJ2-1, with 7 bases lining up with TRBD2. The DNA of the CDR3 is TGTGCCAGCAGCTTTCAAGCGGGGCTGGATGAGCAGTTCTTC. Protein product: CASSFQAGLDEQFF.